The next 22 T cell receptor beta chains were all read from a single sample in a study of OX40 agonist ivuxolimab in advanced cancers. Assay used: immunoSEQ multiplex PCR; TCRdb lists only in-frame clones, some missing. Of 76,000 or so clones in the sample, about 93% were seen once. The material sequenced was CD4+ or CD8+ T cells sorted from blood, taken in a trial of the OX40 agonist ivuxolimab. The receptors were gathered from an adult with an advanced solid tumor such as melanoma, head and neck, liver or kidney cancer.

The chain combines TRBV27 with TRBJ2-3; 14 bases align to TRBD2. Trimming cost V 1 base and J 3 bases; bases outside gene matches: 6. Per the germline V gene, CDR1 is MNHEY and CDR2 is SMNVEV (reference sequence). The CDR3 consists of 18 residues. For the CDR3, the DNA is TGTGCCAGCAGTTTATACGGCGGGACTAGCGGGAGAACAGATACGCAGTATTTT. As protein: CASSLYGGTSGRTDTQYF.

This sequence joins TRBV19 and TRBJ2-7; TRBD1 is a possible D gene (6 bases). Trimming removed 3 bases at V and 3 bases at J, with 12 bases between. The CDR3 runs 14 residues. Germline V lookup: CDR1 LNHDA, CDR2 SQIVND (reference sequence). The CDR3 protein is CASSMAGGDYEQYF. The CDR3 region has the DNA TGTGCCAGTAGTATGGCTGGGGGCGACTACGAGCAGTACTTC.

The genes are TRBV19 and TRBJ2-3; 7 bases match TRBD2. CDR3 length: 15 residues. Germline V lookup: CDR1 LNHDA, CDR2 SQIVND (reference sequence). With V trimmed by 1 base and J by 4 bases, 5 bases remained unmatched. CDR3 region: CASSIGAGVPDTQYF. CDR3 DNA: TGTGCCAGTAGTATAGGGGCGGGAGTGCCAGATACGCAGTATTTT.

The rearrangement joins TRBV14 to TRBJ1-1; TRBD1 is a possible D gene (5 bases). V gave up 6 bases and J gave up 2 bases, with 13 bases separating them. Germline V gene lookup returns CDR1 SGHDN and CDR2 FVKESK. CDR3 length equals 14 residues. The CDR3 DNA follows: TGTGCCAGCAGAGACAGTTCCCAAAACACTGAAGCTTTCTTT. It encodes CASRDSSQNTEAFF.

The chain has TRBV10-3 and TRBJ1-5; D is uncertain. Germline V gene lookup returns CDR1 ENHRY and CDR2 SYGVKD. CDR3 length equals 16 residues. V lost 0 bases and J lost 3, with 12 bases in between. The CDR3 DNA reads as TGTGCCATCAGTGAGTCGAGGGATACTGCCAATCAGCCCCAGCATTTT. It encodes CAISESRDTANQPQHF.

The chain is built from TRBV27 and TRBJ2-7, with D perhaps assigned TRBD1 or TRBD2 (5 bases each). Trimming left V 5 bases short and J 2 bases short, with 13 bases between. The germline gives CDR1 MNHEY, CDR2 SMNVEV (reference sequence). This CDR3 is built from 14 residues. The CDR3 DNA is TGTGCCAGCAGTCCGAGGGACGGAGCCTACGAGCAGTACTTC. Protein product: CASSPRDGAYEQYF.

The CDR3 protein is CASSLLGTSGDTQYF. As DNA, the CDR3 is TGTGCCAGCAGCCTCCTTGGGACTAGCGGAGATACGCAGTATTTT. V and J are TRBV5-4 and TRBJ2-3; 11 bases line up with TRBD2. V trimming: 4 bases; J trimming: 5 bases; junction bases outside the gene matches: 6. The CDR3 contains 15 residues. The V gene's germline CDR1 is SGHNT and CDR2 YYREEE (reference sequence).

The rearrangement links TRBV7-9 to TRBJ2-1, with 8 bases matching TRBD1. Germline trimming cut 5 bases from V and 4 bases from J; bases unmatched to any gene: 7. The CDR3 loop spans 15 amino acids. Germline loops: CDR1 SEHNR, CDR2 FQNEAQ (reference sequence). DNA of the CDR3: TGTGCCAGCAGCAGCCGGACAGGGAGATACAATGAGCAGTTCTTC. Translation: CASSSRTGRYNEQFF. Drawing the rest from reference TRBV7-9 and TRBJ2-1, the complete variable domain is DTGVSQNPRHKITKRGQNVTFRCDPISEHNRLYWYRQTLGQGPEFLTYFQNEAQLEKSRLLSDRFSAERPKGSFSTLEIQRTEQGDSAMYLCASSSRTGRYNEQFFGPGTRLTVL.

The count of this clone is one. The rearrangement uses TRBV4-3 and TRBJ1-1; D gene unclear. Germline CDR1 reads LGHNA; CDR2 reads YSLEER. V was trimmed by 0 bases and J by 1 base, leaving 9 bases between them. This CDR3 region has 15 residues. The CDR3 coding sequence is TGCGCCAGCAGCCAAGAGTGGGGTGAGAACACTGAAGCTTTCTTT. This codes for CASSQEWGENTEAFF.

CDR3 in amino acids: CASSWPGSTEAFF. CDR3 bases: TGTGCCAGCAGTTGGCCGGGGAGCACTGAAGCTTTCTTT. The chain has TRBV27 and TRBJ1-1; unclear D gene. V lost 4 bases and J lost 4, with 10 bases in between. This CDR3 region has 13 residues. Germline V gene data show CDR1 as MNHEY and CDR2 as SMNVEV (reference sequence).

The CDR3 DNA sequence: TGTGCCACCAGCAGGGACAAAGGCGGCAGGTCCTACGAGCAGTACTTC. It specifies CATSRDKGGRSYEQYF. This chain joins TRBV15 and TRBJ2-7, with D possibly matching TRBD1 (5 bases). The length of the CDR3 is 16 residues. V shed 3 bases and J shed 1 base, with 16 bases lying between them. Germline-derived CDR1 and CDR2 are LNHNV and YYDKDF (reference sequence). Using reference TRBV15 and TRBJ2-7 for the parts outside the CDR3, the full variable domain is DAMVIQNPRYQVTQFGKPVTLSCSQTLNHNVMYWYQQKSSQAPKLLFHYYDKDFNNEADTPDNFQSRRPNTSFCFLDIRSPGLGDTAMYLCATSRDKGGRSYEQYFGPGTRLTVT.

J is TRBJ2-1 and V is TRBV7-3; TRBD2 matches 7 bases. This CDR3 spans 14 amino acids. Germline V gene data show CDR1 as SGHTA and CDR2 as FQGTGA. V trimming: 2 bases; J trimming: 4 bases; junction bases outside the gene matches: 2. CDR3: CASSLGSGYNEQFF. The CDR3 DNA reads as TGTGCCAGCAGCTTAGGTAGCGGGTACAATGAGCAGTTCTTC.

The rearrangement links TRBV6-6 to TRBJ1-1, with TRBD1 matching 8 bases. Per the germline V gene, CDR1 is MNHNY and CDR2 is SVGAGI (reference sequence). J gave up 4 bases and V 8 bases, and 12 bases lay outside the gene matches. The CDR3 is 15 residues long. As DNA, the CDR3 is TGTGCCAGCGAAACCGCAGGGGGCGCGGGCACTGAAGCTTTCTTT. Protein: CASETAGGAGTEAFF.

This clone occurred a few times. The chain uses TRBV27 and TRBJ1-6; no clear D. Trimming pared 0 bases from V and 8 bases from J, leaving 5 bases between. The CDR3 is 13 residues long. Germline V CDR1 and CDR2: MNHEY, SMNVEV (reference sequence). CDR3 sequence reads: CASSLSADSPLHF. CDR3 bases: TGTGCCAGCAGTTTATCTGCGGATTCACCCCTCCACTTT.

The genes are TRBV5-1 and TRBJ2-7; the match to TRBD2 covers 8 bases. CDR3 size: 16 residues. The V gene end was trimmed by 0 bases and the J gene end by 3 bases; junction bases not matched to a gene: 8. Germline V gene data show CDR1 as SGHRS and CDR2 as YFSETQ. The CDR3 DNA reads TGCGCCAGCAGCTTGGTGCTAGGACTAGCCAGCTACGAGCAGTACTTC. This gives the protein CASSLVLGLASYEQYF.

The gene calls are TRBV5-6 and TRBJ2-7; 9 bases are shared with TRBD2. CDR3 size: 13 residues. Germline loops: CDR1 SGHDT, CDR2 YYEEEE. V shed 2 bases and J 5 bases; nucleotides not matched to a gene: 2. CDR3 in DNA: TGTGCCAGCAGCTTCGGACTAGCGAACGAGCAGTACTTC. Its translation: CASSFGLANEQYF. Filled out from reference TRBV5-6 and TRBJ2-7, the complete variable domain reads DAGVTQSPTHLIKTRGQQVTLRCSPKSGHDTVSWYQQALGQGPQFIFQYYEEEERQRGNFPDRFSGHQFPNYSSELNVNALLLGDSALYLCASSFGLANEQYFGPGTRLTVT.

The chain recombines TRBV19 with TRBJ2-7, with 7 bases matching TRBD2. Germline V lookup: CDR1 LNHDA, CDR2 SQIVND (reference sequence). The trim removed 5 bases at V and 2 bases at J, leaving 9 bases unmatched. The CDR3 runs to 15 residues. CDR3 sequence: CASSLGGDPPYEQYF. For the CDR3, the DNA is TGTGCCAGTAGTTTGGGGGGGGACCCTCCCTACGAGCAGTACTTC.

J is TRBJ1-2 and V is TRBV6-5; D is ambiguous. Trimming removed 0 bases at V and 4 bases at J, with 6 bases between. The CDR3 loop spans 13 amino acids. The germline V gene has CDR1 MNHEY and CDR2 SVGAGI. This CDR3 is CASSYSAGYGYTF. Here the CDR3 DNA reads TGTGCCAGCAGTTACTCTGCAGGCTATGGCTACACCTTC.

The chain is built from TRBV9 and TRBJ2-7, with TRBD2 as a possible D gene (6 bases). Trimming shortened V by 0 bases and J by 2 bases, and 9 bases separated the two germline ends. Per the germline V gene, CDR1 is SGDLS and CDR2 is YYNGEE. This CDR3 region has 14 residues. CDR3 amino acids: CASSVGLGAYEQYF. CDR3 bases: TGTGCCAGCAGCGTAGGACTAGGGGCCTACGAGCAGTACTTC.

This clone was observed once. V gene TRBV9 combines with J gene TRBJ1-2; tentative D call: TRBD1 (6 bases). Germline V gene sequence: CDR1 SGDLS, CDR2 YYNGEE. CDR3 size: 15 residues. The V gene lost 4 bases and the J gene lost 0 bases, with 13 bases spanning the gap. CDR3 sequence: CASSSQGGANYGYTF. The CDR3, as DNA: TGTGCCAGCAGCTCACAAGGGGGGGCTAACTATGGCTACACCTTC.

The chain joins TRBV27 to TRBJ1-2, with 10 bases identical to TRBD1. Per germline, CDR1 MNHEY and CDR2 SMNVEV (reference sequence). This CDR3 region has 15 residues. Trimming removed 5 bases from V and 7 bases from J; junction bases left unmatched: 10. For the CDR3, the DNA is TGTGCCAGCAGTGCCCGACAGGGGGCTGTGGGTGGCTACACCTTC. This sequence encodes CASSARQGAVGGYTF.

The chain employs TRBV9 and TRBJ2-3, with 7 nucleotides matching TRBD2. The CDR3 length is 14 residues. Germline V gene sequence: CDR1 SGDLS, CDR2 YYNGEE. V was pared by 2 bases and J by 1 base, with 1 base of the junction left unmatched. The CDR3 DNA sequence: TGTGCCAGCAGCGTGGGACTACGCACAGATACGCAGTATTTT. Translation gives CASSVGLRTDTQYF.